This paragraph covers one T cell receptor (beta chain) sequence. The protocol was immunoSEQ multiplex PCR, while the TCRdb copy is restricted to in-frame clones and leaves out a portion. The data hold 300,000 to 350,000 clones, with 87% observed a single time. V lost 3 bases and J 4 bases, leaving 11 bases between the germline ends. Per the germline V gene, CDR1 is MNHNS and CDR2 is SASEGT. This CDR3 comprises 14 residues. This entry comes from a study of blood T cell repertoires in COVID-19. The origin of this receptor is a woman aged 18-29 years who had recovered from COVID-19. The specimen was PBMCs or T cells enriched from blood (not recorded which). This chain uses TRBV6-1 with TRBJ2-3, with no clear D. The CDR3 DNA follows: TGTGCCAGCAGTGATTCGGTTCTGGCAGATACGCAGTATTTT. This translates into CASSDSVLADTQYF.